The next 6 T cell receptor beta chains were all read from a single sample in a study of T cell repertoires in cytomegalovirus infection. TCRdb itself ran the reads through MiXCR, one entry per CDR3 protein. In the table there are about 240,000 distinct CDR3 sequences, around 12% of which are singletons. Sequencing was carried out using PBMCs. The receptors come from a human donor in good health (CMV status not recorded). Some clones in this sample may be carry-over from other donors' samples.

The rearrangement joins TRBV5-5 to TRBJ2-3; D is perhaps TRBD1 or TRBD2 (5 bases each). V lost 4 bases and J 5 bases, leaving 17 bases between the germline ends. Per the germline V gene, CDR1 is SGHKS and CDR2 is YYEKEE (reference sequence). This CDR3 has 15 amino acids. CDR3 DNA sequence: TGTGCCAGCAGCCAATTGGGGGACCAGGTAGATACGCAGTATTTT. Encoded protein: CASSQLGDQVDTQYF.

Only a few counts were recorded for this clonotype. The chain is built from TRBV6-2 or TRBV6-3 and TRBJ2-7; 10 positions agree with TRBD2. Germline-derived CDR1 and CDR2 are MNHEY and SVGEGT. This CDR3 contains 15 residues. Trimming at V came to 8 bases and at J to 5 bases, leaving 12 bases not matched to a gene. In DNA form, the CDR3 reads TGTGCCAGCCGGGCTAGCGGGAGCAATCTCAACGAGCAGTACTTC. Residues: CASRASGSNLNEQYF.

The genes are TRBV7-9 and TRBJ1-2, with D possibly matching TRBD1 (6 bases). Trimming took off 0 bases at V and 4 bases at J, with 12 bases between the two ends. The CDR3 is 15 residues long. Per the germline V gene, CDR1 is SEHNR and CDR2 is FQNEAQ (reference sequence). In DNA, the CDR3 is TGTGCCAGCAGCTTAGCGGCAGGGGTGCCCTATGGCTACACCTTC. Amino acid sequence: CASSLAAGVPYGYTF.

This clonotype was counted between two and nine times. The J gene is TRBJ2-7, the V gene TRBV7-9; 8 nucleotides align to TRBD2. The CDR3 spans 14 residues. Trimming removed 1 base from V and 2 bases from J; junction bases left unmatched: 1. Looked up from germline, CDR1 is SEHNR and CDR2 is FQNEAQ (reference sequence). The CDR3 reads CASSLVAGTYEQYF. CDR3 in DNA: TGTGCCAGCAGCTTAGTAGCGGGGACCTACGAGCAGTACTTC.

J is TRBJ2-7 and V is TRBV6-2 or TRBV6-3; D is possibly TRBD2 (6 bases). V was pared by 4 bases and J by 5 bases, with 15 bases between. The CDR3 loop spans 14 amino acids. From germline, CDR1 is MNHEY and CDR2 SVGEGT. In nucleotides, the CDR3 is TGTGCCAGCAGTTCCCGACTAGGCGGAGACGAGCAGTACTTC. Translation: CASSSRLGGDEQYF.

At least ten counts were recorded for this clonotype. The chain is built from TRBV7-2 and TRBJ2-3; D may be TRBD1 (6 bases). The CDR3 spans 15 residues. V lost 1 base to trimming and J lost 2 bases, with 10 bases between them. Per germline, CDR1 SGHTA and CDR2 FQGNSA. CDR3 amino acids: CASSLVGTITDTQYF. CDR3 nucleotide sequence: TGTGCCAGCAGCTTAGTAGGGACAATCACAGATACGCAGTATTTT.